This is a list of T cell receptor beta chains from one sample in a study of blood T cell repertoires in COVID-19. The data were produced by immunoSEQ multiplex PCR, yet TCRdb's version contains in-frame clones alone and is incomplete. The repertoire holds more than 200,000 clones, around 90% seen once, with approximately 3.3% in the top ten. The sequencing input was peripheral blood. The origin of the receptors is a man aged 18-30 years with active or convalescent COVID-19. Both conserved end residues are part of each CDR3. D genes are given only for firm matches. Expanded clones get a size class; other rows say once, few or many, or leave the size out.

CDR3 DNA | CDR3 protein | clone size | D gene | J gene | V gene
TGTGCCAGCAGTAAACTAGCGGGTTTCGCCACCGGGGAGCTGTTTTTT | CASSKLAGFATGELFF | - | TRBD2 | TRBJ2-2 | TRBV6-2/TRBV6-3
TGTGCCAGCAGTTTAAGTCCCGGACTAGGAGGAATTAGCGAGACCCAGTACTTC | CASSLSPGLGGISETQYF | few | TRBD2 | TRBJ2-5 | TRBV28
- | CASSSSVLAGTNTGELFF | - | - | TRBJ2-2 | TRBV11-2
TGTGCCAGCAGCTTAGCGACATCTGGTTACGAGCAGTACTTC | CASSLATSGYEQYF | - | - | TRBJ2-7 | TRBV7-2
TGTGCTAGTGGTGCCACCAGCATAAGGACTAGCGGGGGACTCGAGCAGTACTTC | CASGATSIRTSGGLEQYF | - | TRBD2 | TRBJ2-7 | TRBV12-5
TGTGCCAGCAGCTTAAGGGGCGAGCACACCGGGGAGCTGTTTTTT | CASSLRGEHTGELFF | - | - | TRBJ2-2 | TRBV11-3
TGTGCTAGCAGCCGCGGTCCCAATCAGCCCCAGCATTTT | CASSRGPNQPQHF | few | - | TRBJ1-5 | TRBV7-7
TGTGCCAGCAGTTCCCCGGGACAGGGTAGCAATCAGCCCCAGCATTTT | CASSSPGQGSNQPQHF | - | TRBD1 | TRBJ1-5 | TRBV28
TGCGCCAGCAGCCATGTAGTAGGGACAGGGAGCGCTGAAGCTTTCTTT | CASSHVVGTGSAEAFF | - | TRBD1 | TRBJ1-1 | TRBV4-1
TGTGCCAGCAGTTTAGCTAGAACAGATACGCAGTATTTT | CASSLARTDTQYF | - | - | TRBJ2-3 | TRBV12-3/TRBV12-4